Below are 6 T cell receptor beta chains sequenced from a single sample in a study of blood T cell repertoires in COVID-19. Clones were sequenced by immunoSEQ multiplex PCR, and TCRdb holds only the in-frame ones, with some missing. Here the sample spans 30,000 to 40,000 clones, roughly nine tenths being singletons. Material: peripheral blood. These receptors were taken from a human donor in a cohort sampled during active COVID-19.

The V call is TRBV7-9, the J call TRBJ2-5, with TRBD2 identical over 10 bases. V dropped 4 bases and J dropped 1; count of bases not matched to a gene: 9. The CDR3 covers 17 residues. Germline CDR1 and CDR2: SEHNR and FQNEAQ (reference sequence). For the CDR3, the DNA is TGTGCCAGCAGCTCGGACCTAGCGGGGGCGGTCCAAGAGACCCAGTACTTC. Translated, it gives CASSSDLAGAVQETQYF.

This clone appeared once. The chain joins TRBV19 to TRBJ2-1, with D possibly being TRBD1 (6 bases). V lost 4 bases to trimming and J lost 2 bases, with 18 bases between them. CDR1 is LNHDA and CDR2 is SQIVND in the germline V gene (reference sequence). The CDR3 runs 17 residues. The CDR3 sequence: CASSTSYRDKAYNEQFF. The DNA for the CDR3 is TGTGCCAGTAGTACTTCTTACCGGGACAAGGCCTACAATGAGCAGTTCTTC.

The chain recombines TRBV10-1 with TRBJ1-3, with D tentatively TRBD1 (5 bases). Germline V gives CDR1 WNHNN, CDR2 SYGVQD (reference sequence). Trimming pared 4 bases from V and 1 base from J, leaving 17 bases between. The CDR3 covers 17 residues. The CDR3, as DNA: TGCGCCAGCAGTGCCGGGGGGGGGACGGGTTCTGGAAACACCATATATTTT. Translated, it gives CASSAGGGTGSGNTIYF.

V gene TRBV19 combines with J gene TRBJ1-1; D gene ambiguous. V lost 10 bases and J lost 2, with 11 bases in between. Germline loops: CDR1 LNHDA, CDR2 SQIVND (reference sequence). This CDR3 is 12 amino acids long. The CDR3 coding sequence is TGTGCCACCCGGGATATTAACACTGAAGCTTTCTTT. Translation gives CATRDINTEAFF.

This CDR3 is CASSTLSGTGNGYTF. CDR3 DNA: TGTGCCAGTAGTACTCTGTCCGGGACAGGGAATGGCTACACCTTC. V and J are TRBV19 and TRBJ1-2; 9 nucleotides match TRBD1. Unmatched junction bases numbered 9, after V lost 4 bases and J lost 6 bases. The CDR3 loop spans 15 amino acids. In germline, CDR1 is LNHDA, CDR2 SQIVND (reference sequence).

This rearrangement joins TRBV5-1 to TRBJ2-2; the D is unclear. The CDR3 spans 13 residues. Per germline, CDR1 SGHRS and CDR2 YFSETQ. V shed 2 bases and J shed 2 bases, with 4 bases lying between them. This CDR3 is CASSFYNTGELFF. In DNA form, the CDR3 reads TGCGCCAGCAGCTTTTATAACACCGGGGAGCTGTTTTTT.